Shown below are 11 T cell receptor beta chains from a single sample sequenced in a study of blood T cell repertoires in COVID-19. TCRdb keeps only in-frame clones here, not all; method: immunoSEQ multiplex PCR. Among fewer than 200,000 clones, about four fifths were seen once, and the ten largest hold 3.6%. The specimen sequenced was PBMCs or T cells enriched from blood (not recorded which). These receptors all stem from a woman in her fifties or sixties in a cohort exposed to, infected with or recovered from COVID-19 (not recorded which).

This clone was seen just once. V is TRBV5-1 and J is TRBJ1-4; a possible D gene is TRBD1 (6 bases). Germline V gene sequence: CDR1 SGHRS, CDR2 YFSETQ. CDR3 length: 17 residues. The ends were cut back, 0 bases at V and 1 base at J, with 13 bases in the middle. The CDR3 is CASSLAVRGGTNEKLFF. CDR3 sequence (DNA): TGCGCCAGCAGCTTGGCGGTCAGGGGCGGAACTAATGAAAAACTGTTTTTT.

The rearrangement links TRBV2 to TRBJ1-5; 11 bases match TRBD1. V was pared by 5 bases and J by 3 bases, with 12 bases of the junction left unmatched. There are 18 residues in the CDR3. Per the germline V gene, CDR1 is SNHLY and CDR2 is FYNNEI. This CDR3 reads CASSKDRGPININQPQHF. The CDR3, as DNA: TGTGCCAGCAGTAAGGACAGGGGGCCTATTAATATCAATCAGCCCCAGCATTTT.

This rearrangement joins TRBV2 to TRBJ2-1; 9 positions agree with TRBD1. This CDR3 has 13 residues. J lost 8 bases, V lost 6 bases, and 5 bases had no gene match. The germline gives CDR1 SNHLY, CDR2 FYNNEI. Here the CDR3 reads CASRRTGVYEQFF. The DNA for the CDR3 is TGTGCCAGCAGGAGGACAGGGGTTTATGAGCAGTTCTTC.

The CDR3 spells CASSFRTLSSTDTQYF. CDR3 coding DNA: TGTGCCAGCAGTTTCCGGACACTATCTAGCACAGATACGCAGTATTTT. The V call is TRBV27, the J call TRBJ2-3; D might be TRBD1 (5 bases). The CDR3 extends over 16 amino acids. The V end lost 3 bases, the J end lost 0 bases, and 13 bases lay between the germline ends. Germline V CDR1 and CDR2: MNHEY, SMNVEV (reference sequence).

This clone turned up a few times. This chain links TRBV7-8 with TRBJ1-2; D perhaps matches TRBD1 (6 bases). V was clipped by 2 bases and J by 2 bases, with 15 bases between them. Germline V CDR1 and CDR2: SGHVS, FQNEAQ. The CDR3 has 16 amino acids. CDR3 residues: CASSLFSDRRNYGYTF. Written as DNA, the CDR3 is TGTGCCAGCAGCTTATTTTCCGACAGGAGAAACTATGGCTACACCTTC.

V usage is TRBV7-3 and J usage is TRBJ2-1, with TRBD2 identical over 7 bases. Per germline, CDR1 SGHTA and CDR2 FQGTGA. CDR3 length: 15 residues. Trimming took 0 bases from V and 7 from J; bases not matched to a gene: 6. The chain's CDR3 is CASSLTGTTPNEQFF. For the CDR3, the DNA is TGTGCCAGCAGCTTAACCGGGACTACTCCTAATGAGCAGTTCTTC.

The rearrangement uses TRBV7-2 and TRBJ2-7; D perhaps matches TRBD1 (6 bases). CDR1 is SGHTA, CDR2 FQGNSA, per germline. This CDR3 is 15 amino acids long. Trimming removed 3 bases at V and 2 bases at J, with 14 bases between. CDR3 region: CASSFSRQVTYEQYF. CDR3 nucleotide sequence: TGTGCCAGCAGCTTTTCCCGACAGGTTACCTACGAGCAGTACTTC.

J is TRBJ1-5 and V is TRBV21-1. TRBV21-1 counts as a pseudogene. This CDR3 is built from 14 residues. In DNA form, the CDR3 reads TGTGCCAGCAGCAAACCCACTAATCATCAGCCCCAGCATTTT. It encodes CASSKPTNHQPQHF.

This chain uses TRBV11-2 with TRBJ2-3; D gene unclear. CDR1 is SGHAT, CDR2 FQNNGV, per germline. V was pared by 8 bases and J by 2 bases, with 17 bases between. The CDR3 sequence is 15 residues long. CDR3 DNA: TGTGCCAGCCGCGAAATAGTGGTTAACACAGATACGCAGTATTTT. Encoded protein: CASREIVVNTDTQYF.

J is TRBJ1-2 and V is TRBV19, with no clear D. V was cut by 7 bases and J by 8 bases, with 8 bases left in between. The V gene's germline CDR1 is LNHDA and CDR2 SQIVND (reference sequence). The CDR3 is 10 residues long. The CDR3 bases are TGTGCCAGTAAGGCGGAGGGCTACACCTTC. Protein product: CASKAEGYTF. The full variable domain, in which reference TRBV19 and TRBJ1-2 provide the parts outside the CDR3, is DGGITQSPKYLFRKEGQNVTLSCEQNLNHDAMYWYRQDPGQGLRLIYYSQIVNDFQKGDIAEGYSVSREKKESFPLTVTSAQKNPTAFYLCASKAEGYTFGSGTRLTVV.

Turning to this clone: In the same sample, other DNA sequences code for this CDR3. The chain combines TRBV28 with TRBJ2-5; 9 bases are a match to TRBD1. The CDR3 consists of 15 residues. Germline V gene sequence: CDR1 MDHEN, CDR2 SYDVKM. With 2 bases clipped from V and 1 base from J, the junction kept 2 bases outside the gene matches. The CDR3 here is CASSLGGQGQETQYF. Written as DNA, the CDR3 is TGTGCCAGCAGTTTAGGGGGACAGGGCCAAGAGACCCAGTACTTC.